A selection of T cell receptor beta chains follows, all from one sample in a study of blood T cell repertoires in COVID-19. Profiled with immunoSEQ multiplex PCR; TCRdb holds only in-frame clones, not every one. The profile covers some 20,000 clones, with around 90% appearing a single time and 2.5% to 3% taken by the ten largest. Material: peripheral blood. The receptors stem from a man between 65 and 85 years old with acute or convalescent COVID-19. CDR3s include the opening cysteine and the closing phenylalanine or tryptophan. The D gene is left open where the match is weak.

d_call	v_call	j_call	cdr3_aa	cdr3_nt
-	TRBV7-8	TRBJ2-7	CASSLGGQGGYEQYF	TGTGCCAGCAGCTTAGGAGGTCAGGGGGGTTACGAGCAGTACTTC
TRBD2	TRBV11-2	TRBJ2-1	CASSRVWREGYNEQFF	TGTGCCAGCAGCCGGGTATGGCGGGAGGGCTACAATGAGCAGTTCTTC
-	TRBV6-4	TRBJ1-5	CASSEQGGEGQPQHF	TGTGCCAGCAGTGAACAGGGTGGGGAGGGTCAGCCCCAGCATTTT
TRBD2	TRBV28	TRBJ2-1	CASSSPAGGDNNEQFF	TGTGCCAGCAGTTCCCCCGCGGGGGGGGATAACAATGAGCAGTTCTTC
-	TRBV5-1	TRBJ1-1	CASSFRTQGTNTEAFF	TGCGCCAGCAGTTTTCGCACCCAGGGGACGAACACTGAAGCTTTCTTT
-	TRBV19	TRBJ1-2	CASSIIRQRSNYGYTF	TGTGCCAGTAGTATTATAAGACAGCGTTCCAACTATGGCTACACCTTC
TRBD2	TRBV4-3	TRBJ2-3	CASSRNPPGLASTDTQYF	TGCGCCAGCAGCCGAAACCCCCCGGGACTAGCTAGCACAGATACGCAGTATTTT
TRBD2	TRBV19	TRBJ2-7	CASAETGLAPYEQYF	TGTGCCAGTGCCGAAACCGGACTAGCGCCGTACGAGCAGTACTTC
TRBD2	TRBV7-2	TRBJ2-4	CASSFTLAGAADIQYF	TGTGCCAGCAGCTTTACGCTAGCGGGAGCGGCAGACATTCAGTACTTC
TRBD2	TRBV5-1	TRBJ2-2	CASSLMGLWTSGGTGELFF	TGCGCCAGCAGCTTGATGGGACTCTGGACTAGCGGGGGGACCGGGGAGCTGTTTTTT
-	TRBV5-5	TRBJ2-1	CASTLTPDSYNEQFF	TGTGCCAGCACCCTGACTCCCGACAGCTACAATGAGCAGTTCTTC
-	TRBV9	TRBJ2-2	CASSVGLENLAELFF	TGTGCCAGCAGCGTAGGACTGGAGAATCTTGCGGAGCTGTTTTTT
TRBD2	TRBV27	TRBJ2-3	CASSLITSGGASDTQYF	TGTGCCAGCAGTCTCATTACTAGCGGGGGGGCATCAGATACGCAGTATTTT
-	TRBV2	TRBJ1-2	CASSTTPNYGYTF	TGTGCCAGCAGTACCACACCTAACTATGGCTACACCTTC
TRBD2	TRBV19	TRBJ2-1	CASTPRGLAGNEQFF	TGTGCCAGTACCCCGAGGGGACTAGCAGGCAATGAGCAGTTCTTC
TRBD2	TRBV28	TRBJ2-7	CASRPSGRITYEQYF	TGTGCCAGCAGACCTAGCGGACGAATAACCTACGAGCAGTACTTC
-	TRBV7-9	TRBJ1-4	CASSLTGSFEKLFF	TGTGCCAGCAGCTTAACAGGGAGTTTTGAAAAACTGTTTTTT
-	TRBV9	TRBJ2-5	CASSGQSGPQETQYF	TGTGCCAGCAGCGGACAGTCGGGCCCCCAAGAGACCCAGTACTTC
TRBD1	TRBV9	TRBJ1-1	CASSLSGTVNTEAFF	TGTGCCAGCAGCCTTAGTGGGACAGTGAACACTGAAGCTTTCTTT